These 2 T cell receptor beta chains share one sample of origin, sequenced in a study of long-term antiretroviral therapy in people with HIV. Researchers report immunoSEQ v3.0 was run at survey level. Method: immunoSEQ multiplex PCR; TCRdb's copy keeps in-frame clones and lacks some. The sample holds 25,000 to 35,000 clones, around 97% seen once. Specimen: unsorted PBMCs, collected 6.9 years after starting antiretroviral therapy. The receptors were sampled from a man aged 30 to 39 with HIV.

This chain connects TRBV6-6 to TRBJ2-7; maybe TRBD2 (6 bases). Germline values: CDR1 MNHNY, CDR2 SVGAGI (reference sequence). This CDR3 is built from 14 residues. V gave up 4 bases and J gave up 7 bases, with 17 bases separating them. The CDR3 protein is CASSSGWEAGEQYF. CDR3 sequence (DNA): TGTGCCAGCAGTTCAGGGTGGGAGGCCGGGGAGCAGTACTTC.

V is TRBV6-1 and J is TRBJ1-2; possible D gene TRBD1, 5 bases. Germline CDR1 MNHNS, CDR2 SASEGT. The germline V and J ends were trimmed by 4 bases and 2 bases, with 11 bases remaining between them. This CDR3 contains 14 residues. The CDR3 protein is CASSAYGTNYGYTF. The CDR3 coding sequence is TGTGCCAGCAGTGCCTACGGGACCAACTATGGCTACACCTTC.